This is a list of T cell receptor beta chains from one sample in a study of blood T cell repertoires in COVID-19. The method was immunoSEQ multiplex PCR; TCRdb's version includes in-frame clones alone and lacks a portion of them. The repertoire consists of fewer than 150,000 clones, with roughly 80% occurring once and the leading ten covering over 5%. The specimen was peripheral blood. The source of these receptors is a human donor in a cohort sampled during active COVID-19. The CDR3 runs from the conserved cysteine through the conserved F or W. D genes are given only for firm matches. The size field is filled for only some rows; it gives once, few, many or a size class.

>TRBV7-9|few|TRBJ1-6|.
TGTGCCAGCAGCTTACTTATGTCCAATTCACCCCTCCACTTT
CASSLLMSNSPLHF
>TRBV28|.|TRBJ1-2|.
TGTGCCAGCACCCGTAAAGGACAGTTAAACTATGGCTACACCTTC
CASTRKGQLNYGYTF
>TRBV15|.|TRBJ1-3|TRBD1
TGTGCCACCAGCAGAGGTGACAGGGGATATGGAAACACCATATATTTT
CATSRGDRGYGNTIYF
>TRBV5-6|.|TRBJ1-5|TRBD1
TGTGCCAGCAGCTTGCAGGGGGTAGGACAGCCCCAGCATTTT
CASSLQGVGQPQHF
>TRBV12-3/TRBV12-4|.|TRBJ2-2|.
TGTGCCAGCAGCTATTCTACCGGGGAGCTGTTTTTT
CASSYSTGELFF
>TRBV5-5|.|TRBJ2-7|.
TGTGCCAGCAGCTTGTACAACTTCAGGGACTACGAGCAGTACTTC
CASSLYNFRDYEQYF
>TRBV6-5|.|TRBJ2-6|TRBD1
TGTGCCAGCAGAACAGGGGGCTCTGGGGCCAACGTCCTGACTTTC
CASRTGGSGANVLTF
>TRBV19|.|TRBJ1-5|.
TGTGCCAGTCGCTATAGCAATCAGCCCCAGCATTTT
CASRYSNQPQHF
>TRBV12-3/TRBV12-4|.|TRBJ2-3|TRBD1
TGTGCCAGCACCTCGGGACAGGGAGATACGCAGTATTTT
CASTSGQGDTQYF
>TRBV30|.|TRBJ2-5|.
TGTGCCTGGAGTCGCAGATACCAAGAGACCCAGTACTTC
CAWSRRYQETQYF
>TRBV5-1|.|TRBJ2-5|.
TGCGCCAGCAGCGCGGGACAGCAAGAGACCCAGTACTTC
CASSAGQQETQYF
>TRBV12-3/TRBV12-4|once|TRBJ1-2|TRBD1
TGTGCCAGCAGTTTGGGACAGGTCCTTGGCTACACCTTC
CASSLGQVLGYTF
>TRBV4-3|.|TRBJ1-2|.
TGCGCCAGCAGCCAAGGATCCGCCACGGGCTATGGCTACACCTTC
CASSQGSATGYGYTF
>TRBV6-6|.|TRBJ1-1|TRBD1
TGTGCCAGCAGCTCCGACAGGGGGAGCACTGAAGCTTTCTTT
CASSSDRGSTEAFF